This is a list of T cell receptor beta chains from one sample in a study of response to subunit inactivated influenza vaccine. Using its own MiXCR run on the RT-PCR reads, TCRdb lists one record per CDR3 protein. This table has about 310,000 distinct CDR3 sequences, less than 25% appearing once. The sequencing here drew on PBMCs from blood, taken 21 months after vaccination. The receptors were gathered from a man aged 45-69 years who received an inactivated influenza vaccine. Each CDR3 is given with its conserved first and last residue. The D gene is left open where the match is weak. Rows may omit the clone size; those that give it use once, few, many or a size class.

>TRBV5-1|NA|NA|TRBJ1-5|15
TGCGCCAGCAGCTTGGTGGCAGGGGACAATCAGCCCCAGCATTTT
CASSLVAGDNQPQHF
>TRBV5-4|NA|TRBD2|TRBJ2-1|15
TGTGCCAGCAGCTTTAGCGGGGGGTACTACAATGAGCAGTTCTTC
CASSFSGGYYNEQFF
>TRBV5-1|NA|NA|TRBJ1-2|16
TGCGCCAGCAGCTTGACCTCAGGGATGAGTAACTATGGCTACACCTTC
CASSLTSGMSNYGYTF
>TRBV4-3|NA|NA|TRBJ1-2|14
TGCGCCAGCAGCCAAGTCCTTACCGAGGTGGGCTACACCTTC
CASSQVLTEVGYTF
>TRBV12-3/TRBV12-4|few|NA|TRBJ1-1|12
TGTGCCAGCACTCTGAGGAACACTGAAGCTTTCTTT
CASTLRNTEAFF
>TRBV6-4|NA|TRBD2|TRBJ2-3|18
TGTGCCAGCAGTGTCGTACCCACGGCTAGCGGGGGGGCAGATACGCAGTATTTT
CASSVVPTASGGADTQYF
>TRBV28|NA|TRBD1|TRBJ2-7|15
TGTGCCAGCAGTTTTCCGGACAGGGGGCTTTACGAGCAGTACTTC
CASSFPDRGLYEQYF
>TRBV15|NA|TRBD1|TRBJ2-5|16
TGTGCCACCAGCAGAGATTTTGTACAGGGGCAAGAGACCCAGTACTTC
CATSRDFVQGQETQYF
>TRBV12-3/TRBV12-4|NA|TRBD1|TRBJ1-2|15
TGTGCCAGCAGTAACCCGACAGGGGGAAGTGGTGGCTACACCTTC
CASSNPTGGSGGYTF
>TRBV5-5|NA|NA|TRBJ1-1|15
TGTGCCAGCAGGTCAGTGGGGGCTCGGGACACTGAAGCTTTCTTT
CASRSVGARDTEAFF
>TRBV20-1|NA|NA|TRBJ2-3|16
TGCAGTGCTAGAGATCGGCCCCGGAAGGGCACAGATACGCAGTATTTT
CSARDRPRKGTDTQYF
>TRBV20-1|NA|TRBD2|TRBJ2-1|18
TGCAGTGCTAGACGTAGACGACTAGCGGGAGGGCCGGCGGGTGAGCAGTTCTTC
CSARRRRLAGGPAGEQFF
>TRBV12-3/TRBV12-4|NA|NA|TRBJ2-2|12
TGTGCCACTTCGAGAGGGACCGGGGAGCTGTTTTTT
CATSRGTGELFF
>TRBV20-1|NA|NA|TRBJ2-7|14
TGCAGTGCTAGTGACAGCAGGAGCTCCTACGAGCAGTACTTC
CSASDSRSSYEQYF
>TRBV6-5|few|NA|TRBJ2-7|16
TGTGCCAGCAGTTACGCTTCGACTGGGAGCTCCTACGAGCAGTACTTC
CASSYASTGSSYEQYF
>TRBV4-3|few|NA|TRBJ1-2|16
TGCGCCAGCAGCCAAGATTCGGGGGGCCCATACTATGGCTACACCTTC
CASSQDSGGPYYGYTF
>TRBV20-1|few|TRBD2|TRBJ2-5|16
TGCAGTGCTCCCGCCCAGGGACTAGCGGGGCAAGAGACCCAGTACTTC
CSAPAQGLAGQETQYF
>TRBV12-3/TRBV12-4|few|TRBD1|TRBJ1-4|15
TGTGCCAGCAGTTTGAGGACAGGGAATAATGAAAAACTGTTTTTT
CASSLRTGNNEKLFF
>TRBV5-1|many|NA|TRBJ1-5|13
TGCGCCAGCAGCTTGGACAGGGACGCGCCCCAGCATTTT
CASSLDRDAPQHF
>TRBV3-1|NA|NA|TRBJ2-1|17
TGTGCCAGCAGCCAAGAGTTTAAGCGGTCTTCCTACAATGAGCAGTTCTTC
CASSQEFKRSSYNEQFF
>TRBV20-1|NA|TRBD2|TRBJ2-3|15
TGCAGTGCTAGTCACTTAGCGGGAAACGCAGATACGCAGTATTTT
CSASHLAGNADTQYF
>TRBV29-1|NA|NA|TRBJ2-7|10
TGCAGCGTTCTCCGGGACGAGCAGTACTTC
CSVLRDEQYF
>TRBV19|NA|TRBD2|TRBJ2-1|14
TGTGCCAGTAGCGCGGGACTAGCGGGAGGTGAGCAGTTCTTC
CASSAGLAGGEQFF
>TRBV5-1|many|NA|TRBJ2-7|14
TGCGCCAGCAGCTTGGCGTACCAATCCTACGAGCAGTACTTC
CASSLAYQSYEQYF
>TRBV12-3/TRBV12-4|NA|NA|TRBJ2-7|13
TGTGCCAGCAGTTGGCGGCGGCCCTCCGAGCAGTACTTC
CASSWRRPSEQYF
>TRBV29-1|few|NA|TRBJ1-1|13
TGCAGCGTTGAAGCCTCACAGGGTCTACGGGCTTTCTTT
CSVEASQGLRAFF
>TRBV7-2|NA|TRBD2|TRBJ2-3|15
TGTGCCAGCAGCTCCCAGCGGGGAAGCACAGATACGCAGTATTTT
CASSSQRGSTDTQYF
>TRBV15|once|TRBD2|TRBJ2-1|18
TGTGCCACCAGCAGAGGCCCCCAATGGCGGGAGGGCCGTATTGAGCAGTTCTTC
CATSRGPQWREGRIEQFF
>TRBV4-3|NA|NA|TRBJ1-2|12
TGCGCCAGCAGCCAGTCCGGTGATGGCTACACCTTC
CASSQSGDGYTF